This paragraph reports one T cell receptor beta chain. These data come from a study of technical replicates of blood from a handful of donors. Here immunoSEQ multiplex PCR was the method, and the copy in TCRdb shows in-frame clones only, minus some. This sample yields roughly 100,000 clones, of which approximately 96% are seen a single time; around 0.24% belongs to the top ten. This clonotype was obtained from a human donor in good health. The sequenced sample was T cells isolated from PBMCs.

The CDR3 is CASSIRLAGGLYNEQFF. CDR3 DNA sequence: TGTGCCAGTAGTATCCGACTAGCGGGGGGACTCTACAATGAGCAGTTCTTC. The chain employs TRBV19 and TRBJ2-1, with TRBD2 matching 13 bases. Germline CDR1 LNHDA, CDR2 SQIVND (reference sequence). V trimming: 3 bases; J trimming: 3 bases; junction bases outside the gene matches: 5. This CDR3 contains 17 residues.